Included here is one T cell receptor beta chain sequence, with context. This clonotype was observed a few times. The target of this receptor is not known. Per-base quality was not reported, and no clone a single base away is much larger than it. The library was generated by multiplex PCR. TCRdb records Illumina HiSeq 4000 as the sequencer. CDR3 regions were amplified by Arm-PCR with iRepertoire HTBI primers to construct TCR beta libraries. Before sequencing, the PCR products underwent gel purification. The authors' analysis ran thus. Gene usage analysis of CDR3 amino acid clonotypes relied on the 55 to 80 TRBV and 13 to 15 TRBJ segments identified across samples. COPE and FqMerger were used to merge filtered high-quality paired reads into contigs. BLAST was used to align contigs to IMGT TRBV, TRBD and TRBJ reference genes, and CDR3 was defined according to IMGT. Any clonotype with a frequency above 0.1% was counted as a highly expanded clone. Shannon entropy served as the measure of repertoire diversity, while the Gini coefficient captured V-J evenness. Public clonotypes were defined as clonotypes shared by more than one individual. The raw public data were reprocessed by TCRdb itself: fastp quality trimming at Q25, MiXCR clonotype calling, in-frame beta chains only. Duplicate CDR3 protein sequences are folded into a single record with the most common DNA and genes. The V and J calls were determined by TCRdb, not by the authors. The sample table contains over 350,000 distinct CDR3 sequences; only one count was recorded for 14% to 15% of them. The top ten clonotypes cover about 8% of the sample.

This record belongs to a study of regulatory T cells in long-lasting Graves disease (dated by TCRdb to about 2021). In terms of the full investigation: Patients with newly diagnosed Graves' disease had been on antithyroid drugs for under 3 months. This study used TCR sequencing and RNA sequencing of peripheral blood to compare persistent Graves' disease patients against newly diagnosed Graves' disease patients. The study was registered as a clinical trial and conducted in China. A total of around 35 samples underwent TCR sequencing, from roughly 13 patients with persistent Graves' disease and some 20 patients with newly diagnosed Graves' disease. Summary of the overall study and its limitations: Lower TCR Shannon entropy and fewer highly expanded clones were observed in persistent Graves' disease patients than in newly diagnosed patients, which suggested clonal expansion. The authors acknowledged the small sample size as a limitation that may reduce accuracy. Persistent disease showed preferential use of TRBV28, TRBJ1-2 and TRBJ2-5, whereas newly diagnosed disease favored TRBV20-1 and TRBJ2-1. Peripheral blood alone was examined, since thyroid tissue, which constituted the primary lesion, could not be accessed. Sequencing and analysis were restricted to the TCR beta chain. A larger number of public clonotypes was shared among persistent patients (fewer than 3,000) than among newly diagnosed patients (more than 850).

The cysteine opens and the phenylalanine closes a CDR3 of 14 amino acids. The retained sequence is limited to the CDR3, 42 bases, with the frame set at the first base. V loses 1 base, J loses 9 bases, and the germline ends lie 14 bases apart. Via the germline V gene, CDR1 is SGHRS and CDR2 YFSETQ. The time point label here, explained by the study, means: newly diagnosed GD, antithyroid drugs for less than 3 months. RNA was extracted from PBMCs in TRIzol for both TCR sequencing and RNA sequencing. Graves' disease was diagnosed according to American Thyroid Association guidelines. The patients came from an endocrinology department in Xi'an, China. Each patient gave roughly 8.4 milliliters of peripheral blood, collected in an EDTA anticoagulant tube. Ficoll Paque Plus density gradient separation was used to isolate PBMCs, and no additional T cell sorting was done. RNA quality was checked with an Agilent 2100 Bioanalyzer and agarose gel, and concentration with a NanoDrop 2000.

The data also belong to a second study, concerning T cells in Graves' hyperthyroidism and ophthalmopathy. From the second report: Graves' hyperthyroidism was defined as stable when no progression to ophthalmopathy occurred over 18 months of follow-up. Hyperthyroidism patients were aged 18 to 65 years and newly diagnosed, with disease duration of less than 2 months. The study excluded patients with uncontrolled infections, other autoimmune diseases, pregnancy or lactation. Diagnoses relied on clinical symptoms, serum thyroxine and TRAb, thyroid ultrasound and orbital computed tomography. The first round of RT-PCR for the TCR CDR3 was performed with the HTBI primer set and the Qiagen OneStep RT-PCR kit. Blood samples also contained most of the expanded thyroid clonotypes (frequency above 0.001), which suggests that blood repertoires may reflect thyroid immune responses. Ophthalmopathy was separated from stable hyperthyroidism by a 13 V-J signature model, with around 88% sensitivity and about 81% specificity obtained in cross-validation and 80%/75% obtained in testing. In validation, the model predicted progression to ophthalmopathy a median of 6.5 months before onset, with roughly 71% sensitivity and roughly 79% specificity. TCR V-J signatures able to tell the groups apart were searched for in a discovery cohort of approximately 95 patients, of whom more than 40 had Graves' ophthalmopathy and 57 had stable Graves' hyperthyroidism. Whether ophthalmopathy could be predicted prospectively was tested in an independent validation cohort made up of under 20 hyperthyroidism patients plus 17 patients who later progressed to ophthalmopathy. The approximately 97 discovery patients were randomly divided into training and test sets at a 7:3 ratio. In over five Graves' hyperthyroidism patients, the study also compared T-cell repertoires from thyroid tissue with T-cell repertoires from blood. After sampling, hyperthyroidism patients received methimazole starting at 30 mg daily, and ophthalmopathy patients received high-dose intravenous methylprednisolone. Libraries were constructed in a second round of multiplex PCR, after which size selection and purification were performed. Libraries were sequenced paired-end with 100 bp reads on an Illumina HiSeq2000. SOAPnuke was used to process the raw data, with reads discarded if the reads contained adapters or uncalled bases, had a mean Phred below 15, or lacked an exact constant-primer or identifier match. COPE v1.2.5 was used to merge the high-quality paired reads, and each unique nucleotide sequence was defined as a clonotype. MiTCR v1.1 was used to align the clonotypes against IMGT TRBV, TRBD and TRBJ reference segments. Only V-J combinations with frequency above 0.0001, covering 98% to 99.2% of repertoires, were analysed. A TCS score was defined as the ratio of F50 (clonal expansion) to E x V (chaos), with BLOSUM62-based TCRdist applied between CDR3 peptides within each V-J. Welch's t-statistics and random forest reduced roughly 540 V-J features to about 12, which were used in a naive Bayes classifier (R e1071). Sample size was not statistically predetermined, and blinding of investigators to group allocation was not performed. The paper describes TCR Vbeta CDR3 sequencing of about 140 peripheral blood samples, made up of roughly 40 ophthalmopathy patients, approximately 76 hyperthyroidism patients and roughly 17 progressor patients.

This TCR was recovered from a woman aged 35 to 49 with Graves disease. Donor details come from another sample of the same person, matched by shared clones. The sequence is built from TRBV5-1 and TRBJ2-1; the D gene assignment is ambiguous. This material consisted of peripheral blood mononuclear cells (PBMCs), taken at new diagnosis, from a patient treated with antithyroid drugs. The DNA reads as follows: TGCGCCAGCAGCTTGTGGCCAGTCGAGGCTGAGCAGTTCTTC. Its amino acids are CASSLWPVEAEQFF.